This T cell receptor (beta chain) stems from a study of cytomegalovirus exposure and HLA in healthy donors (dated by TCRdb to about 2017). Describing the broader study: An earlier analysis of about 530 of the donors reported about 280 Gb of sequence data and some 110 million unique TCR beta sequences obtained from around 190 million T cells. About 310 gigabases of sequencing data and approximately 85 million unique TCR sequences were included in an early release covering roughly 600 HLA-typed donors. Among the approximately 400 genotyped donors, more than 70% belonged to the genetic ancestry cluster associated with self-reported Caucasian donors. The study aimed to test whether cataloging public T cell receptors could reveal signatures of past pathogen exposure. The T cell repertoires of around 730 subjects were profiled by immunosequencing and related to cytomegalovirus serostatus. In addition to the first cohort of 650 to 750 subjects, a separate validation cohort of approximately 110 different subjects was used. To predict cytomegalovirus infection status, the study combined high-throughput TCR immunosequencing, statistical association of individual TCRs with disease status, and machine learning. To study patterns of TCR occurrence, a later analysis re-analyzed previously published TCR beta repertoires from 650 to 750 donors and added high-resolution HLA genotyping. Rather than drawing on any new phenotypic data, the later analysis identified candidate immune exposures from TCR beta sequences and the way those sequences occurred across donors. An earlier analysis of some 500 of the donors used high-throughput TCR beta sequencing to judge whether each TCR beta V gene segment behaved as functional or pseudogenic. Alongside the repertoire data, information on donor age, sex, ethnicity and CMV serostatus was compiled. A later genetic analysis used genome-wide SNP genotypes for about 55% of the 666 donors, treating that subset as a discovery cohort. All discovery cohort repertoires had been generated using a single sequencing platform. HLA typing covered class I and class II loci at four-digit resolution. The number of typed donors differed by locus: about 620-640 for A, B, C, DRB1 and DQB1; about 520 for DQA1; some 610 for DPA1; and some 470 for DPB1. A few DR-DQ haplotypes were treated as single units for association and clustering because of strong linkage in the cohort. Across approximately 420 genotyped donors of the cohort, an average of approximately 220,000 unique TCR beta nucleotide sequences per donor were sequenced, and 15% to 20% of those sequences were non-productive.

The cohort was made up of 500 to 850 healthy bone marrow donors. Cohort members were all nominally healthy when sampled, although unrecorded immune exposures were likely present. The donor was CMV seropositive and was included in the group of 270 or so seropositive cohort members. Every donor gave a peripheral blood sample, and the peripheral blood mononuclear cells from that sample were used for TCR beta sequencing. Genomic DNA was extracted from the blood cell samples with the Qiagen DNeasy Blood Extraction Kit. Regarding this clone: There is no known antigen for this receptor. Base qualities are not recorded, but no much larger clone differs from it by a single base.

Trimming takes 4 bases from V and 9 bases from J, and the germline ends sit 13 bases apart. According to the germline V gene, CDR1 reads MRHNA and CDR2 reads SNTAGT. The CDR3 goes from the cysteine to the phenylalanine over 13 residues. The CDR3 DNA has 39 bases and is translated from base 1. General findings and caveats noted by the study authors: The 87-base-pair reads could not distinguish some IMGT-functional V segments, including TRBV6-2 and TRBV6-3, so those segments were excluded. Only TCR beta chains were sequenced in this cohort, and the absence of alpha or paired-chain data limited detectable features. The sequencing pipeline was judged likely to have produced a cluster of highly shared sequence variants as a technical artifact. Correlated functional status among segregating V segments might be attributable to linkage disequilibrium, but an unknown experimental factor could not be ruled out. The study gave a list of under 200 TCR beta chains associated with cytomegalovirus. According to a later analysis, TCR association rates differed among HLA loci, with DRB1 alleles showing the most associated TCRs and HLA-C alleles showing the fewest. Roughly uniform sequencing depth across donors was assumed in presence/absence analyses, although this assumption may not hold. Most TCR sequences were seen in very few donors, while some public TCRs were found in many individuals. In vitro tests confirmed that a few of the cytomegalovirus-associated TCR beta chains recognize cytomegalovirus antigens. HLA typing was unavailable for some donors at each locus, so association tests used only the typed subset. An earlier analysis of approximately 590 of the donors showed that most TCR beta V segments appeared in productive rearrangements either about 87% or about 30% of the time, which broadly matched IMGT annotations. According to a later analysis, parvovirus B19, influenza, CMV and Epstein-Barr virus appeared linked to several top co-occurrence clusters. In a later analysis, some 18,000 TCR beta sequences were associated with specific HLA alleles at a false discovery rate of 0.05. Strong co-occurrence of HLA alleles, especially DR and DQ, made assigning TCR associations to individual alleles difficult. The earlier analysis of some 560 of the donors excluded roughly 17 rarely observed V segments, including chromosome 9 orphons, because counts were too low. Most CMV-associated TCR beta chains appeared to be HLA-restricted in a later analysis, and the HLA associations seemed to be driven largely by CMV exposure. Cytomegalovirus status was reported to be diagnosed by the classifier with high specificity and sensitivity in both the original and validation cohorts. According to the authors, the approach could potentially be generalized to other disease states and immunological phenotypes. The only immune exposure information available for the cohort was CMV serostatus. A later genetic analysis associated a missense DCLRE1C variant with V-gene and J-gene trimming of TCR beta chains, and an independent cohort replicated the association. In a later analysis, HLA-associated TCR beta chains were found to be more clonally expanded and to have lower generation probabilities than equally common non-associated chains. A later genetic analysis reported fewer N-insertions in productive TCRs among donors in an Asian-associated ancestry cluster than the roughly 620-donor mean. A further reported finding was that TCR beta sequences accurately predicted the HLA-A and HLA-B alleles for most subjects in the first cohort.

The library was obtained by the immunoSEQ multiplex PCR assay. A mixture of 60 forward primers for TCR Vbeta segments and 13 reverse primers for TCR Jbeta segments was used in the multiplex PCR. The CDR3 region of rearranged TCR beta genes was amplified from genomic DNA by a multiplex PCR assay. The amplified TCR beta libraries were sequenced on the Illumina HiSeq System as 87-base-pair reads. The paper's data handling went like this. In a later analysis, tens of millions of unique TCR beta chains were counted across the 650 to 700 repertoires, and around 10 million of these chains were shared by at least two donors. A nearest-neighbor algorithm error-corrected the raw reads and collapsed the reads into unique sequences, merging closely related sequences to remove PCR and sequencing errors. CDR3 sequences were aligned to IMGT reference sequences to assign V, D and J gene segments. For a sequence to be retained, a match of at least six nucleotides was required to both a V gene segment and a J gene segment. Rearrangements were called productive when the CDR3 lacked stop codons and stayed in frame with V and J; all others were non-productive. CDR3 was defined by IMGT convention, running from the second conserved V-encoded cysteine to the conserved J-encoded phenylalanine. The earlier analysis of about 640 of the donors excluded any sequence lacking an unambiguous match to a single V gene segment. In an earlier analysis of around 590 of the donors, a V segment was called functional when productive rearrangements were above 56.7%, and segregating when the standard deviation between donors exceeded 5%. A statistical classification framework was built to diagnose cytomegalovirus status from the catalog of TCR beta chain sequences. V and J gene assignment, in a later analysis, came from comparing TCR nucleotide sequences with IMGT/GENE-DB human TR gene sequences. Using the TCRdist pipeline, a later analysis assigned CDR3 sequences along with most-parsimonious VDJ recombination scenarios. A later analysis defined each TCR beta chain by its CDR3 amino acid sequence plus V-gene family, and excluded reads lacking a unique V-gene family. As a way to deal with suspected cross-contamination and a sequencing artifact, a later analysis dropped approximately 590 nucleotide sequences that were highly shared and had low generation probability. A later analysis calculated a clonal expansion index for each public chain from normalized within-repertoire ranks of inferred template counts. In a later analysis, generation probabilities were computed using a VDJ recombination model fitted to out-of-frame rearrangements, and the results were checked against IGoR. In a later analysis, hypergeometric tests were used to score TCR-TCR, TCR-HLA and TCR-CMV co-occurrence, with a repertoire-size bias correction applied to TCR pairs. In a later analysis, false discovery rates were estimated by permuting HLA or CMV assignments 20 times. In a later analysis, co-occurring TCRs were grouped with DBSCAN, and TCRdist sequence similarity was added when clustering was performed within HLA-allele-positive subsets. For co-occurrence clustering, repertoires with fewer than 30,000 or more than 120,000 public chains were excluded, along with five or six repertoires with anomalous nucleotide sharing. Sourced from immuneACCESS, this table was stored by TCRdb with only in-frame sequences that have V and J called. A share of the clones is absent; for the studies checked, an unresolved V gene accounts for under half, and the remainder has no known explanation. The V and J calls and clone size come from that table; D and trimming were worked out from the DNA. The sample table holds about 120,000 clones, of which approximately 80% were seen once. Clones ranked in the top ten supply 5.8% of the sample.

The source of this sequence is a man aged 18 to 35 in good health and CMV-seropositive. The rearrangement joined TRBV6-4 to TRBJ1-5; the D gene cannot be named for sure. Sequencing used PBMCs. CDR3 loop: CASSVEGAGPQHF. DNA sequence: TGTGCCAGCAGTGTGGAGGGCGCCGGGCCCCAGCATTTT.